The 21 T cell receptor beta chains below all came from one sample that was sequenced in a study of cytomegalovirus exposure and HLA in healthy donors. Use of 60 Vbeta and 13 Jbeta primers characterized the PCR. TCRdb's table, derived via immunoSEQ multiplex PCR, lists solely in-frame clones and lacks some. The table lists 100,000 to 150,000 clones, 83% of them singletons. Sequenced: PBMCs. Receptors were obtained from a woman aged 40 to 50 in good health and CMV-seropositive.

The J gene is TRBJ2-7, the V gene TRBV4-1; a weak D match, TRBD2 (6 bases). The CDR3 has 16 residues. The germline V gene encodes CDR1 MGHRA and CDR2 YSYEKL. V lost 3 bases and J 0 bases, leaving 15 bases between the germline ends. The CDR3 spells CASSHAGTVVSYEQYF. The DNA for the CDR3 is TGCGCCAGCAGCCACGCCGGGACTGTCGTCTCCTACGAGCAGTACTTC.

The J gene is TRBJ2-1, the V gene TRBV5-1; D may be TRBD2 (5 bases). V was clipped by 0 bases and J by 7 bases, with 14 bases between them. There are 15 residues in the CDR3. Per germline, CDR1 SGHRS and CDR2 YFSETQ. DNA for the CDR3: TGCGCCAGCAGCTTGGGCTGGCGGGTCGAGAATGAGCAGTTCTTC. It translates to CASSLGWRVENEQFF.

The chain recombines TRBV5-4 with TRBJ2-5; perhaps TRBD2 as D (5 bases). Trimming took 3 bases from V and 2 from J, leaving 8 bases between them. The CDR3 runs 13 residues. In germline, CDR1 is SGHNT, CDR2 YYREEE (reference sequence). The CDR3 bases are TGTGCCAGCAGCTCCCAGCGGCAAGAGACCCAGTACTTC. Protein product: CASSSQRQETQYF. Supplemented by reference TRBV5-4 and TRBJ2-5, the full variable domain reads ETGVTQSPTHLIKTRGQQVTLRCSSQSGHNTVSWYQQALGQGPQFIFQYYREEENGRGNFPPRFSGLQFPNYSSELNVNALELDDSALYLCASSSQRQETQYFGPGTRLLVL.

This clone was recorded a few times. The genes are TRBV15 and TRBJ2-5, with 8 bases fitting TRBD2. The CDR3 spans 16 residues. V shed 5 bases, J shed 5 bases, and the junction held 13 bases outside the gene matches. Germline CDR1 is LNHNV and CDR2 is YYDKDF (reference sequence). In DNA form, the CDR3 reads TGTGCCACCAGCCGAATGGGTAGAGCGGGAGACGAGACCCAGTACTTC. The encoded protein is CATSRMGRAGDETQYF.

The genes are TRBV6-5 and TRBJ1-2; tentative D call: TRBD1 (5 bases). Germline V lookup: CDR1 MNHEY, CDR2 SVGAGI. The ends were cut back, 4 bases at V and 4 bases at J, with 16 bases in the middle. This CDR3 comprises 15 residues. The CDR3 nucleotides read TGTGCCAGCAGTTTTAGCAGGGTTGGCGGCTATGGCTACACCTTC. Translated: CASSFSRVGGYGYTF.

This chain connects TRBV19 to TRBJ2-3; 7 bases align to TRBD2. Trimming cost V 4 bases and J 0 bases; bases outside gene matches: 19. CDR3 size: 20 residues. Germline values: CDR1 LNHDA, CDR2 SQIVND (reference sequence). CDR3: CASSNPVASGTLGSTDTQYF. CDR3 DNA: TGTGCCAGTAGTAACCCGGTCGCTAGCGGAACTCTTGGGAGCACAGATACGCAGTATTTT.

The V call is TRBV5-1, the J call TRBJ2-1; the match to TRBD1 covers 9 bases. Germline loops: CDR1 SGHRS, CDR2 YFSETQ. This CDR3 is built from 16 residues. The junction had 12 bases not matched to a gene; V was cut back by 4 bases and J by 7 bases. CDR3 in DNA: TGCGCCAGCAGCACCTCCAGGACAGGGGTTTTTAATGAGCAGTTCTTC. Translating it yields CASSTSRTGVFNEQFF. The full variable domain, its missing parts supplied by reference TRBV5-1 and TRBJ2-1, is KAGVTQTPRYLIKTRGQQVTLSCSPISGHRSVSWYQQTPGQGLQFLFEYFSETQRNKGNFPGRFSGRQFSNSRSEMNVSTLELGDSALYLCASSTSRTGVFNEQFFGPGTRLTVL.

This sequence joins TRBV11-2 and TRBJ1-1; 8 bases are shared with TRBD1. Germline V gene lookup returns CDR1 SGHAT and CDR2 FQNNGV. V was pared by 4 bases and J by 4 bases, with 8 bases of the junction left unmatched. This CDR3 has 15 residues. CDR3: CASSSLRQGFTEAFF. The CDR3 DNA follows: TGTGCCAGCAGCTCCCTCCGACAGGGGTTCACTGAAGCTTTCTTT.

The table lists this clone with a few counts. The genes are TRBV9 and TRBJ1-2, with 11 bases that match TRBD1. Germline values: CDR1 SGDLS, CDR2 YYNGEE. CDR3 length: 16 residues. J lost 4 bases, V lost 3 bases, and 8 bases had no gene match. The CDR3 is CASSDSDRGRGYGYTF. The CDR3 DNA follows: TGTGCCAGCAGCGATTCGGACAGGGGGCGAGGCTATGGCTACACCTTC.

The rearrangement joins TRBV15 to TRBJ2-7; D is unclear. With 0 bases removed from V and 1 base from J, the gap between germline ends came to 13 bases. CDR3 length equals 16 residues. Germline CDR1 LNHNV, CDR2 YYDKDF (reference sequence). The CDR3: CATSRDLPGGSYEQYF. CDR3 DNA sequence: TGTGCCACCAGCAGAGATCTCCCGGGTGGGTCCTACGAGCAGTACTTC.

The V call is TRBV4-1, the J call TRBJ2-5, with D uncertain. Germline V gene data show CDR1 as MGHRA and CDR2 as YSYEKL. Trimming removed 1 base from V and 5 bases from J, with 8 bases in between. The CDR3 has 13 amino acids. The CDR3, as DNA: TGCGCCAGCAGCCAAGGTGTCTCGGAGACCCAGTACTTC. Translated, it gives CASSQGVSETQYF.

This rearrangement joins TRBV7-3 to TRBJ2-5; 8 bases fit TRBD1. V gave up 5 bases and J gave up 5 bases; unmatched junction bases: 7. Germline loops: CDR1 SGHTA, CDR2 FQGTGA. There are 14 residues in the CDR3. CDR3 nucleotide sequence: TGTGCCAGCAGCCCGACAGGGGCTGGGGAGACCCAGTACTTC. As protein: CASSPTGAGETQYF.

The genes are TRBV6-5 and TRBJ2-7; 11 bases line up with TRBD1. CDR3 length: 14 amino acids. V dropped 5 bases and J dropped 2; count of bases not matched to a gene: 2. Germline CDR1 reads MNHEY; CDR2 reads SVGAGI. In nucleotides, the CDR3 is TGTGCCAGCAGTCTGGACAGGGGGCCCTACGAGCAGTACTTC. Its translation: CASSLDRGPYEQYF.

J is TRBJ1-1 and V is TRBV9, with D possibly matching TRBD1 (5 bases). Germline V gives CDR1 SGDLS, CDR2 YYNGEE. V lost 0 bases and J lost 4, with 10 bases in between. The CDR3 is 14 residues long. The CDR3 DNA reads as TGTGCCAGCAGCGTAGGGCCGGGGGGCACTGAAGCTTTCTTT. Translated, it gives CASSVGPGGTEAFF.

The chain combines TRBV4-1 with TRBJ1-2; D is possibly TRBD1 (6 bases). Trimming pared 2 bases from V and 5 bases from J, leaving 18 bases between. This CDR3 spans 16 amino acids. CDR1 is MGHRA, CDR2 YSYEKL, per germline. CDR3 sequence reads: CASSQPLGRGKYGYTF. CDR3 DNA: TGCGCCAGCAGCCAACCCTTAGGCAGGGGAAAATATGGCTACACCTTC.

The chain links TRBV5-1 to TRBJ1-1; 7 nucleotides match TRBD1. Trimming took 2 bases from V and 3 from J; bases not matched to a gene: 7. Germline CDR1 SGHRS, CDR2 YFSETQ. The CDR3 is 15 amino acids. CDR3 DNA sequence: TGCGCCAGCAGCTTAACAGGGGTCCCCGACACTGAAGCTTTCTTT. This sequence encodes CASSLTGVPDTEAFF.

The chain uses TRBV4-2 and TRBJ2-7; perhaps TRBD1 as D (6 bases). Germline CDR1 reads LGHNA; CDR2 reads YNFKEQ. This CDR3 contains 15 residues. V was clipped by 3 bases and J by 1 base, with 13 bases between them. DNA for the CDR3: TGTGCCAGCAGCCAGGGGGCTGAGGGGTCCTACGAGCAGTACTTC. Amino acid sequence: CASSQGAEGSYEQYF.

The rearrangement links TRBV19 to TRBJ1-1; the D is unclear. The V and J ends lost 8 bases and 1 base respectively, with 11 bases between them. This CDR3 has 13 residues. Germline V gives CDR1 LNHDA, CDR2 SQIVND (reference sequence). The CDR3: CASARHRNTEAFF. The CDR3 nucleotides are TGTGCCAGTGCCCGACATAGGAACACTGAAGCTTTCTTT.

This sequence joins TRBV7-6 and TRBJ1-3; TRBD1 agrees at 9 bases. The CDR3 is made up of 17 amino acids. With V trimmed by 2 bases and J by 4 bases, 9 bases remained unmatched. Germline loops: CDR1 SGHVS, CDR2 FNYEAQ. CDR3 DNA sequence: TGTGCCAGCAGCTTAACTCCACAGGGGGCGCGAGGAAACACCATATATTTT. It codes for CASSLTPQGARGNTIYF.

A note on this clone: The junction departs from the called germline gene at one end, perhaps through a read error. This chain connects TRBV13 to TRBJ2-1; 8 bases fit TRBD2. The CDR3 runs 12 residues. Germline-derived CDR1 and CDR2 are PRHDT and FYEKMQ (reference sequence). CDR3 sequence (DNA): TGTGCCAGCAGCTCCCCGCAGCGGGAGAAGATCTTC. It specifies CASSSPQREKIF.

The CDR3 sequence: CASSERKDGAYEQYF. DNA of the CDR3: TGTGCCAGCAGTGAAAGAAAAGACGGAGCCTACGAGCAGTACTTC. V and J are TRBV6-1 and TRBJ2-7; D not certain. This CDR3 has 15 amino acids. Germline V gives CDR1 MNHNS, CDR2 SASEGT. V shed 2 bases and J shed 2 bases, with 13 bases lying between them.